These T cell receptor beta chains were read from a single sample in a study of OX40 agonist ivuxolimab in advanced cancers. TCRdb's table, derived via immunoSEQ multiplex PCR, lists solely in-frame clones and lacks some. There are about 55,000 clones in the sample; approximately 84% occur only once, and over 9.5% lies in the top ten. This sample comprised CD4+ or CD8+ T cells sorted from blood, obtained in a trial of the OX40 agonist ivuxolimab. Every receptor here comes from an adult with an advanced solid tumor such as melanoma, head and neck, liver or kidney cancer. Each CDR3 is given with its conserved first and last residue. The D gene is left open where the match is weak. Some rows have no size entry. The others give once, few or many, or a class for an expanded clone.

TRBV28	.	TRBJ1-1	once	TGTGCCAGCAGTGCGCTAGGTGGGACTGAAGCTTTCTTT	CASSALGGTEAFF
TRBV2	TRBD1	TRBJ1-1	few	TGTGCCAGCAGACGGACAGGGGAAACTGAAGCTTTCTTT	CASRRTGETEAFF
TRBV7-6	.	TRBJ2-5	.	TGTGCCAGCAGCTTATGGGGGGCCGTAGGGGAGACCCAGTACTTC	CASSLWGAVGETQYF
TRBV7-9	TRBD1	TRBJ1-2	.	TGTGCCAGCAGCCTTGGACAGGGGCGCTACACCTTC	CASSLGQGRYTF
TRBV25-1	TRBD1	TRBJ2-7	once	TGTGCCTTCGGGGACAGGGACACCTACGAGCAGTACTTC	CAFGDRDTYEQYF
TRBV10-3	TRBD1	TRBJ2-2	few	TGTGCCATCACTCCGGGACAGGGGGCTACCGGGGAGCTGTTTTTT	CAITPGQGATGELFF
TRBV29-1	.	TRBJ1-2	.	TGCAGCGTTGAAGAGACCAGCCCATGGTATGGCTACACCTTC	CSVEETSPWYGYTF
TRBV6-5	.	TRBJ1-2	once	TGTGCCAGCACTCAAGGGGCAGGGGTGGAAGGCTACACCTTC	CASTQGAGVEGYTF
TRBV6-5	.	TRBJ1-1	.	TGTGCCAGCAGTGACGGGCCCACTGAAGCTTTCTTT	CASSDGPTEAFF
TRBV4-3	TRBD2	TRBJ2-5	.	TGCGCCAGCAGCCAAGTTCGATCTGGGACTAGCGGTGGATTGGGAGAGACCCAGTACTTC	CASSQVRSGTSGGLGETQYF
TRBV27	.	TRBJ2-1	.	TGTGCCAGCAGTTTTGGAGGTGAGCAGTTCTTC	CASSFGGEQFF
TRBV7-2	.	TRBJ2-4	.	TGTGCCAGCAGCCCCCCGGGACGCATAGCCAAAAACATTCAGTACTTC	CASSPPGRIAKNIQYF
TRBV9	.	TRBJ2-3	.	TGTGCCAGCAGTCTTCATGGGGGGGCCGTTACAGATACGCAGTATTTT	CASSLHGGAVTDTQYF
TRBV5-1	.	TRBJ1-2	.	TGCGCCAGCTCTTGGGAGGGGGGCGCCGGGTATGGCTACACCTTC	CASSWEGGAGYGYTF
TRBV7-9	.	TRBJ1-3	.	TGTGCCAGCAGCTTAGGGGGAAGCGGAAACACCATATATTTT	CASSLGGSGNTIYF
TRBV13	.	TRBJ1-3	once	TGTGCCAGCAGCTTAGGGGGGGCGCCGGGAAACACCATATATTTT	CASSLGGAPGNTIYF
TRBV7-9	.	TRBJ1-1	.	TGTGCCAGCAGCTTAGAGACCGTATTGGTTGCTGAAGCTTTCTTT	CASSLETVLVAEAFF
TRBV7-9	.	TRBJ2-7	.	TGTGCCAGCTTAGGGGGGGGTCCCTCCTACGAGCAGTACTTC	CASLGGGPSYEQYF
TRBV13	.	TRBJ1-1	.	TGTGCCAGCAGCTCAACCACGTTGGAGGTGCAGAACACTGAAGCTTTCTTT	CASSSTTLEVQNTEAFF
TRBV19	.	TRBJ1-1	.	TGTGCCAGTAGTATCGCGGGCAGGGGGAACACTGAAGCTTTCTTT	CASSIAGRGNTEAFF
TRBV19	.	TRBJ1-5	few	TGTGCCAGTAGTCGAGCCCCAAATCAGCCCCAGCATTTT	CASSRAPNQPQHF
TRBV27	TRBD1	TRBJ2-7	.	TGTGCCAGCAGTTTATCACAGGGGTACGAGCAGTACTTC	CASSLSQGYEQYF
TRBV9	TRBD2	TRBJ2-1	.	TGTGCCAGCAGCGTAGCCTCAGCGGGGGGAAGGGATGAGCAGTTCTTC	CASSVASAGGRDEQFF
TRBV28	.	TRBJ1-4	.	TGTGCCAGCAGTTTAAACAGTAATGAAAAACTGTTTTTT	CASSLNSNEKLFF
TRBV13	.	TRBJ1-2	.	TGTGCCAGCAGCTTAGTAAGTCTCCGGACAGAGCCTTATGGCTACACCTTC	CASSLVSLRTEPYGYTF
TRBV27	.	TRBJ1-5	few	TGTGCCAGCAGTTTAGGGGGTCAGCCCCAGCATTTT	CASSLGGQPQHF
TRBV7-8	.	TRBJ1-5	.	TGTGCCAGCAGCCCAGGGACTTCTAGTAATCAGCCCCAGCATTTT	CASSPGTSSNQPQHF
TRBV2	.	TRBJ1-1	few	TGTGCCAGCAGAGTTACAGGGACTGAAGCTTTCTTT	CASRVTGTEAFF
TRBV7-6	.	TRBJ2-7	.	TGTGCCAGCAGTCCCGACAGCTCCTACGAGCAGTACTTC	CASSPDSSYEQYF
TRBV11-2	.	TRBJ2-2	.	TGTGCCAGCAGCCCATGGGGGGGCCGCACCGGGGAGCTGTTTTTT	CASSPWGGRTGELFF
TRBV12-5	TRBD1	TRBJ2-2	.	TGTGCTAGTGGTTTGGGAGGGGGGACAGGATGGCCCGGGGAGCTGTTTTTT	CASGLGGGTGWPGELFF
TRBV6-5	TRBD2	TRBJ2-1	.	TGTGCCAGCACGGCGGGGGGAAGCTCCTACAATGAGCAGTTCTTC	CASTAGGSSYNEQFF
TRBV5-4	TRBD1	TRBJ2-7	.	TGTGCCAGCAGCGGGGACAGCTCCTACGAGCAGTACTTC	CASSGDSSYEQYF
TRBV5-1	.	TRBJ2-7	.	TGCGCCAGCAGCTTCCTCTACGAGCAGTACTTC	CASSFLYEQYF
TRBV7-8	TRBD1	TRBJ1-5	.	TGTGCCAGCAGCGAACAGGGACAGGGGCCCCAGCATTTT	CASSEQGQGPQHF
TRBV18	TRBD2	TRBJ2-3	.	TGTGCCAGCTCACCAGCGGGGGGGACTACAGATACGCAGTATTTT	CASSPAGGTTDTQYF
TRBV11-2	.	TRBJ1-1	few	TGTGCCAGCAGCTTATCCGATAACACTGAAGCTTTCTTT	CASSLSDNTEAFF
TRBV5-1	.	TRBJ1-4	.	TGCGCCAGCAGTACGGGACGGACAAATGAAAAACTGTTTTTT	CASSTGRTNEKLFF
TRBV2	TRBD1	TRBJ1-5	few	TGTGCCAGCAGACTCAGGGGGAATATTCAGCCCCAGCATTTT	CASRLRGNIQPQHF
TRBV5-1	.	TRBJ1-4	.	TGCGCCAGCATCCTCTTCAAGGTTAATGAAAAACTGTTTTTT	CASILFKVNEKLFF
TRBV4-1	TRBD1	TRBJ1-1	.	TGCGCCAGCAGCCAAAACCTCTGGACAGGCGGAGATAGATGGACTGAAGCTTTCTTT	CASSQNLWTGGDRWTEAFF
TRBV9	.	TRBJ1-1	once	TGTGCCAGCAGCGTAGTTGGCGGAAACACTGAAGCTTTCTTT	CASSVVGGNTEAFF
TRBV6-1	TRBD1	TRBJ2-7	.	TGTGCCATCCTAGACAGGGGGCGGTACGAGCAGTACTTC	CAILDRGRYEQYF
TRBV6-1	.	TRBJ1-1	.	TGTGCCAGCAGTGAAGTAGGGAAGGGCACTGAAGCTTTCTTT	CASSEVGKGTEAFF
TRBV5-1	.	TRBJ2-1	.	TGCGCCAGCAGCTCACCGGTAGAGCAGTTCTTC	CASSSPVEQFF
TRBV7-6	TRBD1	TRBJ1-2	.	TGTGCCAGCAGCTTAGTCCCGGGACAGGGGGCCAGAAGGGTCGATGGCTACACCTTC	CASSLVPGQGARRVDGYTF
TRBV18	.	TRBJ2-1	.	TGTGCCAGCTCAGGAGGAACAGGGTCCTTGAGTGAGCAGTTCTTC	CASSGGTGSLSEQFF
TRBV19	TRBD1	TRBJ2-3	.	TGTGCCAGTAGTATAGAGACAGGGGGTGGAGATACGCAGTATTTT	CASSIETGGGDTQYF
TRBV4-2	.	TRBJ2-5	few	TGTGCCAGCAGCCAAGATTATGGAAATACCCAGTACTTC	CASSQDYGNTQYF
TRBV27	.	TRBJ2-1	.	TGTGCCAGCAGCCCCGACTGGTCCCCCCACGATGAGCAGTTCTTC	CASSPDWSPHDEQFF
TRBV2	TRBD2	TRBJ2-2	many	TGTGCCAGCAGCTGGTCGGGAGGAACAAGGAGGTCCGGGGAGCTGTTTTTT	CASSWSGGTRRSGELFF